This T cell receptor (beta chain) was recovered during a study of post-analysis software for immune sequencing data. cDNA libraries for TCR beta contained unique molecular identifiers. MiXCR, run by TCRdb on the PCR reads, gives a single entry per CDR3 protein. The data contain 400,000 to 500,000 distinct CDR3 sequences, 39% of them singletons. There are a few counts of this clonotype. Material: blood. This TCR derives from a girl aged 2 to 10 with multiple sclerosis.

The CDR3 DNA reads as TGCAGTGCTATTAGCGGGGGATTCGACAATGAGCAGTTCTTC. It yields the protein CSAISGGFDNEQFF. The genes are TRBV20-1 and TRBJ2-1, with 9 bases matching TRBD2. This CDR3 has 14 amino acids. Germline V gene sequence: CDR1 DFQATT, CDR2 SNEGSKA (reference sequence). V was pared by 4 bases and J by 5 bases, with 6 bases of the junction left unmatched.